The present T cell receptor beta chain was sequenced within a study of tumor-infiltrating lymphocytes in primary liver carcinoma. Study at large: Male and female patients aged 30 to 69 years made up the cohort. Tumor staging was T1-T3 N0M0; sizes spanned roughly 4 to 10 cm across. General study results and limits: Only about 7.5-24% of top clones appeared in all five tumor regions. Blood had a significantly lower top-250-clone fraction than tumors did (p = 0.039).

Unsorted bulk tissue of roughly 18-31 mg yielded co-extracted RNA and DNA. Note on this clonotype: What it recognizes is unknown.

The CDR3 totals 14 residues. The germline V and J ends were trimmed by 9 bases and 0 bases, with 9 bases remaining between them. cDNA specific to TCR beta was made from about 0.45 ug of total RNA, with a constant-region primer employed for priming. Nested multiplex PCR, run for three rounds with slightly modified ARM-PCR, yielded TCR beta libraries. Each of the first two PCR rounds ran approximately 9 cycles with TRBV1-TRBV30 forward and C-beta reverse primers. One entry per CDR3 protein, called by TCRdb with MiXCR from the multiplex PCR reads. This sample has 40,000 to 60,000 distinct CDR3 sequences; about 80% occur once, and the top ten carry about 30%.

This rearrangement joins TRBV12-3 or TRBV12-4 to TRBJ2-6; D is uncertain. This sequence originates from a man between 35 and 55 years old with primary liver carcinoma and hepatitis B virus infection. Sequencing was done on a sample of liver tumor tissue from sampling region 3. Subset: tumor region T3, left-lateral pole. This chain's CDR3 is CASWRASGANVLTF. In nucleotides, the CDR3 is TGTGCCAGTTGGAGAGCCTCTGGGGCCAACGTCCTGACTTTC.